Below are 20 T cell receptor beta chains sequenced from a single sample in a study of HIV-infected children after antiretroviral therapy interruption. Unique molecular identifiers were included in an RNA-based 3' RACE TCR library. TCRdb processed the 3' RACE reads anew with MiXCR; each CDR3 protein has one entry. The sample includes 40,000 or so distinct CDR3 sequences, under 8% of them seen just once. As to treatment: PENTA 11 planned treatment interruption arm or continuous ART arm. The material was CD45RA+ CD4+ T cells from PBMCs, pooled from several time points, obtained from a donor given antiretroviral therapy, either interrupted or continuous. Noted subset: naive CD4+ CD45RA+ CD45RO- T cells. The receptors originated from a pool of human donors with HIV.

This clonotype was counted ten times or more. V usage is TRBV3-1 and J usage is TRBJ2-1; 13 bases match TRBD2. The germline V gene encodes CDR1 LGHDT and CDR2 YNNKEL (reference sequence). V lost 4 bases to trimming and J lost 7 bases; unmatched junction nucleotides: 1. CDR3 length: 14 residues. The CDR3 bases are TGTGCCAGCAGCCTGGGACTAGCGGGGAATGAGCAGTTCTTC. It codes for CASSLGLAGNEQFF.

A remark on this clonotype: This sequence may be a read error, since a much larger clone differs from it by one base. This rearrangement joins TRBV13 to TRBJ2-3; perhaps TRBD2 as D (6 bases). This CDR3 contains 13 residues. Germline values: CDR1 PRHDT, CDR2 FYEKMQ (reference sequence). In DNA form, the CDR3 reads TGTGCCAGCTCCCACCAGGGAGGAGACACCTTGTACTTT. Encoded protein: CASSHQGGDTLYF.

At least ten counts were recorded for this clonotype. The CDR3 sequence: CASRERTGKTPLNTGELFF. The CDR3 DNA is TGTGCCAGTAGAGAAAGGACAGGCAAGACCCCTTTGAACACCGGGGAGCTGTTTTTT. The genes are TRBV19 and TRBJ2-2; 7 nucleotides align to TRBD1. The CDR3 has 19 residues. Germline loops: CDR1 LNHDA, CDR2 SQIVND (reference sequence). Trimming cost V 6 bases and J 1 base; bases outside gene matches: 17. Filled out from reference TRBV19 and TRBJ2-2, the complete variable domain reads DGGITQSPKYLFRKEGQNVTLSCEQNLNHDAMYWYRQDPGQGLRLIYYSQIVNDFQKGDIAEGYSVSREKKESFPLTVTSAQKNPTAFYLCASRERTGKTPLNTGELFFGEGSRLTVL.

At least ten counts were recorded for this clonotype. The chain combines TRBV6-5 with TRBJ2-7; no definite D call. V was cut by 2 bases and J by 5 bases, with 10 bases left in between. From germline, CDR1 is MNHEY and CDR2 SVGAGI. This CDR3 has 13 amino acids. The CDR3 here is CASSYRVGDEQYF. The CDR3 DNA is TGTGCCAGCAGTTACAGGGTTGGAGACGAGCAGTACTTC.

DNA for the CDR3: TGTGCCAGCAGCCTGCGGGTGGCCACTGAAGCTTTCTTT. Translated: CASSLRVATEAFF. V and J are TRBV5-6 and TRBJ1-1, with no clear D. CDR1 SGHDT and CDR2 YYEEEE come from the germline V gene. Trimming left V 4 bases short and J 4 bases short, with 11 bases between. The CDR3 extends over 13 amino acids.

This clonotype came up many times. The CDR3 coding sequence is TGCAGTGCTAGGACAAACTACGAGCAGTACTTC. Residues: CSARTNYEQYF. The rearrangement joins TRBV20-1 to TRBJ2-7; no definite D call. Deletions cut 3 bases from V and 3 bases from J, with 6 bases between. CDR1 is DFQATT, CDR2 SNEGSKA, per germline (reference sequence). The length of the CDR3 is 11 residues.

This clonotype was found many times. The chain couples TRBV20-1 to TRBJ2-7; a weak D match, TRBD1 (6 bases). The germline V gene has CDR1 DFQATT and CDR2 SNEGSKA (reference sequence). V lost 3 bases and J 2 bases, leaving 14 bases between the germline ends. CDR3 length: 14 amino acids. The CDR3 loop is CSASWGTKTYEQYF. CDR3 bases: TGCAGTGCTAGTTGGGGGACAAAGACCTACGAGCAGTACTTC.

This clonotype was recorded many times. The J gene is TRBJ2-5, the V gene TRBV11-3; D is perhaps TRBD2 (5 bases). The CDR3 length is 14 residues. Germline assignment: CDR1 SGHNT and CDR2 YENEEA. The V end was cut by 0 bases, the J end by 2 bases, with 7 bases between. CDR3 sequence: CASSLDRTQETQYF. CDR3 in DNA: TGTGCCAGCAGCTTAGATCGGACTCAAGAGACCCAGTACTTC.

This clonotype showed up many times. CDR3 in DNA: TGTGCCAGCAGCTCCAGGGTGGAGAGCTCCTACGAGCAGTACTTC. It translates to CASSSRVESSYEQYF. The rearrangement uses TRBV11-2 and TRBJ2-7, with D perhaps matching TRBD1 (5 bases). Deletions cut 4 bases from V and 0 bases from J, with 13 bases between. CDR3 size: 15 residues. Germline V gene lookup returns CDR1 SGHAT and CDR2 FQNNGV.

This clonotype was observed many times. CDR3 sequence: CASSHDSGNTIYF. In DNA form, the CDR3 reads TGTGCCAGCAGCCACGACTCTGGAAACACCATATATTTT. The genes are TRBV7-2 and TRBJ1-3; the D is unclear. Germline V gene data show CDR1 as SGHTA and CDR2 as FQGNSA. The CDR3 sequence is 13 residues long. V was shortened by 5 bases and J by 0 bases, with 5 bases between the two germline ends.

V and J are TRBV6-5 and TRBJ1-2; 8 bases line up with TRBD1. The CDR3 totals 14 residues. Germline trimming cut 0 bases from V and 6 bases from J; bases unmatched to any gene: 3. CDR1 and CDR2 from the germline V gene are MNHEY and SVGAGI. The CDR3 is CASSYSDRVDGYTF. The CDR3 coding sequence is TGTGCCAGCAGTTACTCGGACAGGGTCGATGGCTACACCTTC.

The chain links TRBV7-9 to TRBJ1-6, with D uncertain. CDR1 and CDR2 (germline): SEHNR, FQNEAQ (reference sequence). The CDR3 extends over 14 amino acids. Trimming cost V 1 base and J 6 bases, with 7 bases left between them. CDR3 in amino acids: CASSLDRINSPLHF. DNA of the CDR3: TGTGCCAGCAGCTTAGACAGAATTAATTCACCCCTCCACTTT. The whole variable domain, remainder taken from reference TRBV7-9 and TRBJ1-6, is DTGVSQNPRHKITKRGQNVTFRCDPISEHNRLYWYRQTLGQGPEFLTYFQNEAQLEKSRLLSDRFSAERPKGSFSTLEIQRTEQGDSAMYLCASSLDRINSPLHFGNGTRLTVT.

The chain's CDR3 is CASRDSGTTGELFF. The CDR3 bases are TGTGCCAGCAGGGATAGCGGGACGACCGGGGAGCTGTTTTTT. The V and J genes are TRBV2 and TRBJ2-2; TRBD2 agrees at 8 bases. The CDR3 is 14 residues long. Germline CDR1 SNHLY, CDR2 FYNNEI. V trimming: 6 bases; J trimming: 5 bases; junction bases outside the gene matches: 5.

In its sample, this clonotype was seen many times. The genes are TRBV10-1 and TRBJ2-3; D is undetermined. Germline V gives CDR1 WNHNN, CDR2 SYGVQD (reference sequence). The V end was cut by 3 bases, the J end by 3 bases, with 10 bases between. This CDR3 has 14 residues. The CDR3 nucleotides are TGCGCCAGCAGTGATGGGTCCCGAACAGATACGCAGTATTTT. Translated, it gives CASSDGSRTDTQYF.

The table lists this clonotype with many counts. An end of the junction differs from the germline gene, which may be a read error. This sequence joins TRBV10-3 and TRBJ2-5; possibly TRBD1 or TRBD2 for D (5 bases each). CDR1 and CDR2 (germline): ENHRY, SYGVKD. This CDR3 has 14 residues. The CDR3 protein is CASGEIGDQDTQYF. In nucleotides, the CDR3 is TGTGCCAGCGGTGAGATTGGGGACCAAGACACCCAGTACTTT.

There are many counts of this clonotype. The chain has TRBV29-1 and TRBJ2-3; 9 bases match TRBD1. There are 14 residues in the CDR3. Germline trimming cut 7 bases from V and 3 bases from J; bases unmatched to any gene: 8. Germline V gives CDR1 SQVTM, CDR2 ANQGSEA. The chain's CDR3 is CSAHRDRVTDTQYF. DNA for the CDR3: TGCAGCGCACACCGGGACAGGGTGACAGATACGCAGTATTTT.

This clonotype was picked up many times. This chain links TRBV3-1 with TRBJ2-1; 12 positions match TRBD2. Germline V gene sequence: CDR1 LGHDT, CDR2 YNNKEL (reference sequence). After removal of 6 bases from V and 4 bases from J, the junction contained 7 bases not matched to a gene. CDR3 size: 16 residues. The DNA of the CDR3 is TGTGCCAGCAGTCCCCTAGGGACTAGCGGGTACAATGAGCAGTTCTTC. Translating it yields CASSPLGTSGYNEQFF.

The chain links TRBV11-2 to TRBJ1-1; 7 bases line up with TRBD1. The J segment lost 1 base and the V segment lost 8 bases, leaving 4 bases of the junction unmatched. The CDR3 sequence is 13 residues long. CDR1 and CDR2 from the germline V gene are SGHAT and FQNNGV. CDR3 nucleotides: TGTGCCAGCCATAGGGGGCCGAACACTGAAGCTTTCTTT. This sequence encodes CASHRGPNTEAFF.

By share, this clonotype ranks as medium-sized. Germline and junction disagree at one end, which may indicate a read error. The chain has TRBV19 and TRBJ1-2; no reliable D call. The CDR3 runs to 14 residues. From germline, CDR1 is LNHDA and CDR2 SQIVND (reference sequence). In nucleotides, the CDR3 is TGTGCCAGCAGTATATCGGCATCAAACTCCGACTACACCTTC. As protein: CASSISASNSDYTF.

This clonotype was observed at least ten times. In DNA, the CDR3 is TGCAGTGCTAGAGGCGTCGAGTTAGGTGAGCAGTTCTTC. Protein product: CSARGVELGEQFF. The chain has TRBV20-1 and TRBJ2-1; D gene uncertain. This CDR3 spans 13 amino acids. The V gene's germline CDR1 is DFQATT and CDR2 SNEGSKA (reference sequence). V shed 1 base and J shed 9 bases, with 13 bases lying between them.